The text below deals with one T cell receptor beta chain. The authors carried out high-throughput sequencing of TCR beta. They applied it to CD8+ and CD4+ T cells obtained from blood. These data are taken from a study of CD8 T cells in Susac syndrome. RNA in amounts of about 0.5 to 1 ug was reverse transcribed with random hexamers. An immunoSEQ multiplex PCR generated amplified TCR beta CDR3 products spanning 54 Vbeta and 13 Jbeta. TCRdb passed the immunoSEQ multiplex PCR reads through MiXCR, listing each CDR3 protein once. The sample includes some 120,000 distinct CDR3 sequences, roughly 92% of them seen just once. The V gene end was trimmed by 0 bases and the J gene end by 4 bases; junction bases not matched to a gene: 0. The CDR3 covers 14 residues. The germline CDR1 and CDR2 sequences are SGHRS and YFSETQ.

This chain joins TRBV5-1 and TRBJ2-1; 8 nucleotides match TRBD1. The specimen was CD8+ T cells from PBMCs. This clonotype originated in a human donor in good health. The CDR3 protein is CASSLGDRYNEQFF. In nucleotides, the CDR3 is TGCGCCAGCAGCTTGGGGGACAGGTACAATGAGCAGTTCTTC.